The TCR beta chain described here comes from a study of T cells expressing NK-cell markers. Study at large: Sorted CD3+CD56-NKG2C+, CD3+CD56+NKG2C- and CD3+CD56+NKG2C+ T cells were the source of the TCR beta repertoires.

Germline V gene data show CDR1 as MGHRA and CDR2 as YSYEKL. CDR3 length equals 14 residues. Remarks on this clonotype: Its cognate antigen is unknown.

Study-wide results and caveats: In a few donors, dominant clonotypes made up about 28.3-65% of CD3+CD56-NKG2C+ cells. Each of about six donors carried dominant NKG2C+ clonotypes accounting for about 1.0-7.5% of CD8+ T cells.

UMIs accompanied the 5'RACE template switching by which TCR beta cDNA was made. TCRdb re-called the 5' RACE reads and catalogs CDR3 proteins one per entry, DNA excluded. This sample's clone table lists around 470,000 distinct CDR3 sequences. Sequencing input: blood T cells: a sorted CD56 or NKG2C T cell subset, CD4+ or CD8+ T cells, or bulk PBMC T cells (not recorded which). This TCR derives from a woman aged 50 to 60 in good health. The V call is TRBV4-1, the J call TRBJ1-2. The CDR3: CASSQGGGAYGYTF.